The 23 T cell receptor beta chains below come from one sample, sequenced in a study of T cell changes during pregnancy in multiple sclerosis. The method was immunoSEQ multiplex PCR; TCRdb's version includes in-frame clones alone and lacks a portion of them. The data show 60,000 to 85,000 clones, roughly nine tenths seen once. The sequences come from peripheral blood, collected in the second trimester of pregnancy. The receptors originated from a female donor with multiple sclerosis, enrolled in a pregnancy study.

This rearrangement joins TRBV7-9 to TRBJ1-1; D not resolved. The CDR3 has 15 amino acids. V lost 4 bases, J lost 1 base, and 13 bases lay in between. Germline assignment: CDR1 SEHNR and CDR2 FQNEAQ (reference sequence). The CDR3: CASSSNLAGNTEAFF. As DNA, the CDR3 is TGTGCCAGCAGCTCGAATCTGGCAGGGAACACTGAAGCTTTCTTT.

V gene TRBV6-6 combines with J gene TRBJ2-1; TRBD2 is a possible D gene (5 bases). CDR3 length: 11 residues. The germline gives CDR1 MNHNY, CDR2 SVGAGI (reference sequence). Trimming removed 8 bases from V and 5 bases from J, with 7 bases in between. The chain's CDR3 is CASGRDNEQFF. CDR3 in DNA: TGTGCCAGCGGGAGAGACAATGAGCAGTTCTTC.

The CDR3 nucleotides read TGTGCCAGCAGCCCGGAGGGGTACACAGATACGCAGTATTTT. The encoded protein is CASSPEGYTDTQYF. The rearrangement joins TRBV7-9 to TRBJ2-3, with D possibly being TRBD2 (6 bases). V lost 5 bases and J lost 2, with 11 bases in between. Per germline, CDR1 SEHNR and CDR2 FQNEAQ (reference sequence). The CDR3 extends over 14 amino acids.

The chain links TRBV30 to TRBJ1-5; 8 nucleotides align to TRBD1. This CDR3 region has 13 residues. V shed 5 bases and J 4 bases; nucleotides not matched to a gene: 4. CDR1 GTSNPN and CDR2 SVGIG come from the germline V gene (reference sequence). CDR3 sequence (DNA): TGTGCCTGGGGACAGGGAGGGAATCAGCCCCAGCATTTT. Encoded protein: CAWGQGGNQPQHF. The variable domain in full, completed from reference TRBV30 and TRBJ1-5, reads SQTIHQWPATLVQPVGSPLSLECTVEGTSNPNLYWYRQAAGRGLQLLFYSVGIGQISSEVPQNLSASRPQDRQFILSSKKLLLSDSGFYLCAWGQGGNQPQHFGDGTRLSIL.

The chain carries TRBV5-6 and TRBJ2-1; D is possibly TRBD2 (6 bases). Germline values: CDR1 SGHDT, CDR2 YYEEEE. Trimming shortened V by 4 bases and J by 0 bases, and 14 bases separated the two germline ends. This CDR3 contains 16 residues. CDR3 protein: CASSGEVVSSYNEQFF. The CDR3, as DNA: TGTGCCAGCAGCGGGGAGGTGGTTAGCTCCTACAATGAGCAGTTCTTC.

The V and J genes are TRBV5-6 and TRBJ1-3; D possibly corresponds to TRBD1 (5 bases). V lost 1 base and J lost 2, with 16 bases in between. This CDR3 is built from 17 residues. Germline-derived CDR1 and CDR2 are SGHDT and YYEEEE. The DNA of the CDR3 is TGTGCCAGCAGCTTGCTGTCCGGGACTTTGACTGGAAACACCATATATTTT. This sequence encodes CASSLLSGTLTGNTIYF.

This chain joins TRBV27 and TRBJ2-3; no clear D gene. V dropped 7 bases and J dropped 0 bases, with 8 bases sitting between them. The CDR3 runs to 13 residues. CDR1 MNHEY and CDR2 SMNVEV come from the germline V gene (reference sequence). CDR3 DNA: TGTGCCAGCAAATCAACTAGCACAGATACGCAGTATTTT. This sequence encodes CASKSTSTDTQYF.

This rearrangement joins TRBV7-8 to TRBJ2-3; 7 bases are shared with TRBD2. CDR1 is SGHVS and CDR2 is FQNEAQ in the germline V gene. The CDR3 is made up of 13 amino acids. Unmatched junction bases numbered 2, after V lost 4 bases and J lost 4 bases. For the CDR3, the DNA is TGTGCCAGCAGCTCGAGCGGGGCAGATACGCAGTATTTT. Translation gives CASSSSGADTQYF.

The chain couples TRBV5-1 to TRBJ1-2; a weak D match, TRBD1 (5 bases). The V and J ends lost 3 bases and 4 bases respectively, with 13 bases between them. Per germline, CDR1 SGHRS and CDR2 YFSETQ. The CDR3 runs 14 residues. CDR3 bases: TGCGCCAGCAGCTCCGGACAAATTTCCTATGGCTACACCTTC. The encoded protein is CASSSGQISYGYTF.

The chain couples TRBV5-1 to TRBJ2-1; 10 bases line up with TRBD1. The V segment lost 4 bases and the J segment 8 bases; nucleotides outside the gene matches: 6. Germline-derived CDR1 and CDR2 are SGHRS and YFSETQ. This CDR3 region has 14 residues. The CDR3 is CASSLDRGMDEQFF. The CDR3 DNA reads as TGCGCCAGCAGCCTGGACAGGGGGATGGATGAGCAGTTCTTC.

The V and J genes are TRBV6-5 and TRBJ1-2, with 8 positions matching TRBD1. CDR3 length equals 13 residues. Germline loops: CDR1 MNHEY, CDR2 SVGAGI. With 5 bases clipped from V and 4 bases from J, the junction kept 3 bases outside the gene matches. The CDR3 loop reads CASSHDRGYGYTF. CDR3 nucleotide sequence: TGTGCCAGCAGTCACGACAGGGGCTATGGCTACACCTTC.

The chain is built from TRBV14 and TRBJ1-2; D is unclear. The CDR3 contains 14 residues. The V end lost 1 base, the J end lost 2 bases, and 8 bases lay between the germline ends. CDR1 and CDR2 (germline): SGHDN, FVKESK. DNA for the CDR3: TGTGCCAGCAGCCAAGGAGTGCTCAACTATGGCTACACCTTC. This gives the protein CASSQGVLNYGYTF.

CDR3 DNA: TGTGCCAGCAGCGAACTAGCGGGACGGTACAATGAGCAGTTCTTC. Protein: CASSELAGRYNEQFF. The rearrangement links TRBV6-4 to TRBJ2-1, with TRBD2 matching over 10 bases. V shed 6 bases and J 4 bases; nucleotides not matched to a gene: 6. The CDR3 contains 15 residues. Germline V CDR1 and CDR2: MRHNA, SNTAGT.

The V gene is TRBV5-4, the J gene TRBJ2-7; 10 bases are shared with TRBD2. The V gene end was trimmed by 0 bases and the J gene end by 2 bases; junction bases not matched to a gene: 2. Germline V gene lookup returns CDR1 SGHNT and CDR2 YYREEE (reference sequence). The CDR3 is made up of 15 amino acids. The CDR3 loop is CASSLGTSGTYEQYF. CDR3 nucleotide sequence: TGTGCCAGCAGCTTGGGCACTAGCGGGACCTACGAGCAGTACTTC.

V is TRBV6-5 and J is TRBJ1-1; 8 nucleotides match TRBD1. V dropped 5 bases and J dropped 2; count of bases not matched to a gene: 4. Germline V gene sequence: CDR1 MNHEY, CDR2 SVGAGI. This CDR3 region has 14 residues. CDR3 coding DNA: TGTGCCAGCAGTCACGACAGGGGAAACACTGAAGCTTTCTTT. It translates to CASSHDRGNTEAFF.

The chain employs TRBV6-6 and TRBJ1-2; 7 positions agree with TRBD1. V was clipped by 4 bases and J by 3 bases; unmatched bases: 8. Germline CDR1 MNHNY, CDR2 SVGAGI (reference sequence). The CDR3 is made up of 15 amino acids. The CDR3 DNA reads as TGTGCCAGCAGTTGGGCCAGGGGGTCGGACTATGGCTACACCTTC. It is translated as CASSWARGSDYGYTF.

CDR3 protein: CASSSQGAYEQYF. DNA for the CDR3: TGCGCCAGCAGCTCTCAAGGGGCCTACGAGCAGTACTTC. The V gene is TRBV5-1, the J gene TRBJ2-7; TRBD1 might be the D (5 bases). The germline V and J ends were trimmed by 3 bases and 2 bases, with 9 bases remaining between them. Germline CDR1 is SGHRS and CDR2 is YFSETQ. CDR3 length: 13 residues.

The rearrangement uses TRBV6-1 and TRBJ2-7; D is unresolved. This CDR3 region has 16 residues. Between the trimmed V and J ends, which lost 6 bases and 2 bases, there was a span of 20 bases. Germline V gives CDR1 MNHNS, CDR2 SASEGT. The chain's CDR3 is CASSEWADFLPYEQYF. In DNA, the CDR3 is TGTGCCAGCAGCGAATGGGCAGATTTTTTACCCTACGAGCAGTACTTC.

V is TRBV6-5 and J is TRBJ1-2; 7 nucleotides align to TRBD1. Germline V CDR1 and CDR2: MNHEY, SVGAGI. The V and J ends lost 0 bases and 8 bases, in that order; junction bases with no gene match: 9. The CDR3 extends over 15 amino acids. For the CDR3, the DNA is TGTGCCAGCAGTTACTCGGGCGACAGGGAAGCAGGCTACACCTTC. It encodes CASSYSGDREAGYTF.

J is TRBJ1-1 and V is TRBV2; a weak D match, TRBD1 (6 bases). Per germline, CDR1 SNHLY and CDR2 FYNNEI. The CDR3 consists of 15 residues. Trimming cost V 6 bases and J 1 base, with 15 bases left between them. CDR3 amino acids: CASSERTDENTEAFF. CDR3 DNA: TGTGCCAGCAGCGAACGGACAGACGAGAACACTGAAGCTTTCTTT.

In DNA, the CDR3 is TGTGCCAGCAATCAGGCACGTAGCAATCAGCCCCAGCATTTT. This codes for CASNQARSNQPQHF. This chain joins TRBV6-5 and TRBJ1-5; no clear D gene. V lost 7 bases and J 0 bases, leaving 10 bases between the germline ends. The CDR3 is 14 amino acids. CDR1 and CDR2 (germline): MNHEY, SVGAGI.

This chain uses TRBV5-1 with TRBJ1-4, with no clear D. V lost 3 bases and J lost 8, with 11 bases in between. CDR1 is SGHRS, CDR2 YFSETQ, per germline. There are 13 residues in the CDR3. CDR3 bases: TGCGCCAGCAGCTCCCGGGAGAGCGAAAAACTGTTTTTT. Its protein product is CASSSRESEKLFF.

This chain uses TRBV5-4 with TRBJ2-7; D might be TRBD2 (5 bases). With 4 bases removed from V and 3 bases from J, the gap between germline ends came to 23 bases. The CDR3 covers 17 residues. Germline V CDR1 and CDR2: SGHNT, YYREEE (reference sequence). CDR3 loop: CASSPSLGVGVGYEQYF. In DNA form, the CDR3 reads TGTGCCAGCAGCCCTAGTCTCGGGGTGGGTGTGGGCTACGAGCAGTACTTC.